What follows are 22 T cell receptor beta chains derived from one specimen sequenced in a study of T-cell reconstitution after alpha-beta-depleted transplantation in children. TCRbeta library construction was performed incorporating unique molecular identifiers. TCRdb passed the PCR reads through MiXCR, listing each CDR3 protein once. Of about 640,000 distinct CDR3 sequences listed, about an eighth are singletons. The sequencing here drew on PBMCs, mostly from graft donor cells, taken 360 days after TCRalphabeta/CD19-depleted stem cell transplant. Receptor source: a male patient between 5 and 17 years old who had a stem cell transplant for acute myeloid leukemia, so the T cells may come from the graft donor.

The chain combines TRBV6-2 or TRBV6-3 with TRBJ2-1; TRBD2 agrees at 9 bases. This CDR3 comprises 15 residues. After removal of 5 bases from V and 6 bases from J, the junction contained 8 bases not matched to a gene. Germline V gives CDR1 MNHEY, CDR2 SVGEGT. Here the CDR3 DNA reads TGTGCCAGCAGTCGAGGACTAGCGTTATCCAATGAGCAGTTCTTC. Its protein product is CASSRGLALSNEQFF.

The chain recombines TRBV20-1 with TRBJ2-1, with 9 bases matching TRBD2. CDR1 DFQATT and CDR2 SNEGSKA come from the germline V gene (reference sequence). The V gene end was trimmed by 0 bases and the J gene end by 4 bases; junction bases not matched to a gene: 13. The CDR3 covers 18 residues. The chain's CDR3 is CSARDVRREGPNYNEQFF. CDR3 bases: TGCAGTGCTAGAGATGTTAGGCGGGAGGGCCCCAATTACAATGAGCAGTTCTTC.

V and J are TRBV19 and TRBJ2-7; 9 bases line up with TRBD1. From germline, CDR1 is LNHDA and CDR2 SQIVND (reference sequence). V lost 1 base to trimming and J lost 3 bases; unmatched junction nucleotides: 4. The CDR3 contains 15 residues. CDR3 in DNA: TGTGCCAGTAGTATAGCGGGGACAGGGCTCTACGAGCAGTACTTC. This codes for CASSIAGTGLYEQYF.

This clonotype was observed a few times. The chain links TRBV29-1 to TRBJ1-1; D not resolved. V was cut by 4 bases and J by 0 bases, with 9 bases left in between. The germline gives CDR1 SQVTM, CDR2 ANQGSEA. The CDR3 totals 13 residues. The CDR3 nucleotides are TGCAGCGTTGGTGGGCTTCTGAACACTGAAGCTTTCTTT. Translated, it gives CSVGGLLNTEAFF.

The chain combines TRBV4-3 with TRBJ2-3; maybe TRBD1 (5 bases). Between the trimmed V and J ends, which lost 4 bases and 4 bases, there was a span of 18 bases. This CDR3 is built from 16 residues. CDR1 and CDR2 from the germline V gene are LGHNA and YSLEER. CDR3 sequence: CASSPTRPGYPDTQYF. DNA for the CDR3: TGCGCCAGCAGCCCCACGAGGCCAGGGTACCCAGATACGCAGTATTTT.

This chain connects TRBV7-8 to TRBJ1-1, with unresolved D. The length of the CDR3 is 14 residues. Germline lookup yields CDR1 SGHVS and CDR2 FQNEAQ. With 5 bases removed from V and 5 bases from J, the gap between germline ends came to 15 bases. The CDR3 region has the DNA TGTGCCAGCAGCCGACTTGTGGTCGGGACTGAAGCTTTCTTT. This translates into CASSRLVVGTEAFF.

The chain is built from TRBV12-3 or TRBV12-4 and TRBJ2-7; D gene uncertain. The germline V and J ends were trimmed by 6 bases and 2 bases, with 14 bases remaining between them. CDR3 size: 14 residues. The CDR3 reads CASRKAEAPYEQYF. The CDR3 region has the DNA TGTGCCAGCAGAAAGGCCGAGGCCCCCTACGAGCAGTACTTC.

This clonotype was seen more than once but under ten times. This sequence joins TRBV28 and TRBJ1-1; D unclear. CDR1 is MDHEN and CDR2 is SYDVKM in the germline V gene. The ends were cut back, 2 bases at V and 3 bases at J, with 16 bases in the middle. This CDR3 contains 16 residues. CDR3 in amino acids: CASSLPGLRWDTEAFF. The CDR3 bases are TGTGCCAGCAGTTTACCGGGTCTAAGGTGGGACACTGAAGCTTTCTTT.

The chain recombines TRBV20-1 with TRBJ2-5; no reliable D call. The germline gives CDR1 DFQATT, CDR2 SNEGSKA (reference sequence). Trimming pared 3 bases from V and 5 bases from J, leaving 10 bases between. There are 12 residues in the CDR3. In nucleotides, the CDR3 is TGCAGTGCTAGGATAACAACTGAGACCCAGTACTTC. It codes for CSARITTETQYF.

This clonotype was seen a few times. Written as DNA, the CDR3 is TGTGCCACCAGTGACGCTAGCGGCTACAATGAGCAGTTCTTC. Translating it yields CATSDASGYNEQFF. This chain links TRBV24-1 with TRBJ2-1, with 7 positions matching TRBD2. Trimming removed 4 bases from V and 3 bases from J; junction bases left unmatched: 2. This CDR3 contains 14 residues. Per the germline V gene, CDR1 is KGHDR and CDR2 is SFDVKD.

There are a few counts of this clonotype. The J gene is TRBJ1-5, the V gene TRBV5-1; a possible D gene is TRBD1 (5 bases). Germline values: CDR1 SGHRS, CDR2 YFSETQ. The germline V and J ends were trimmed by 3 bases and 7 bases, with 11 bases remaining between them. The CDR3 totals 13 residues. For the CDR3, the DNA is TGCGCCAGCAGCTGGGGCGTGGAACAGCCCCAGCATTTT. Translating gives CASSWGVEQPQHF.

This clonotype was counted only a few times. V and J are TRBV3-1 and TRBJ2-7; 10 bases fit TRBD2. The junction had 5 bases not matched to a gene; V was cut back by 1 base and J by 5 bases. This CDR3 has 15 residues. From germline, CDR1 is LGHDT and CDR2 YNNKEL (reference sequence). CDR3 DNA sequence: TGTGCCAGCAGCCAAGTGATAGCGGGAGGTAACGAGCAGTACTTC. Amino acids: CASSQVIAGGNEQYF.

The chain uses TRBV13 and TRBJ2-7, with TRBD2 matching 7 bases. V trimming: 5 bases; J trimming: 6 bases; junction bases outside the gene matches: 13. The CDR3 is 15 residues long. Germline values: CDR1 PRHDT, CDR2 FYEKMQ (reference sequence). DNA of the CDR3: TGTGCCAGCAGCCAGCTTGGGGGGGGATCCCTCGAGCAGTACTTC. Its protein is CASSQLGGGSLEQYF.

This clonotype occurred many times. J is TRBJ2-3 and V is TRBV12-3 or TRBV12-4, with D maybe TRBD1 (5 bases). V dropped 3 bases and J dropped 2 bases, with 12 bases sitting between them. This CDR3 region has 15 residues. The CDR3 nucleotides read TGTGCCAGCAGTTTTATGTGGGGCCTCACAGATACGCAGTATTTT. Its protein product is CASSFMWGLTDTQYF.

This clonotype has ten or more counts. The chain combines TRBV12-3 or TRBV12-4 with TRBJ2-1, with D possibly matching TRBD2 (6 bases). V was cut by 6 bases and J by 7 bases, with 13 bases left in between. This CDR3 contains 13 residues. The CDR3 reads CASSPTRTNEQFF. CDR3 sequence (DNA): TGTGCCAGCAGCCCGACTAGAACAAATGAGCAGTTCTTC.

In its sample, this clonotype was seen many times. The chain recombines TRBV7-2 with TRBJ2-5; D unclear. Per the germline V gene, CDR1 is SGHTA and CDR2 is FQGNSA. Trimming took 7 bases from V and 4 from J, leaving 7 bases between them. The CDR3 length is 11 residues. The CDR3 region is CASTFAETQYF. In DNA, the CDR3 is TGTGCCAGCACCTTTGCAGAGACCCAGTACTTC.

In its sample, this clonotype was seen a few times. V gene TRBV21-1 combines with J gene TRBJ2-7; TRBD1, the D gene given by the table, was not confirmed from the DNA. TRBV21-1 is a pseudogene locus. There are 13 residues in the CDR3. The CDR3 region is CASSKFYRNEQYF. The CDR3 nucleotides are TGTGCCAGCAGCAAATTCTACAGGAACGAGCAGTACTTC.

There are a few counts of this clonotype. The chain uses TRBV6-2 or TRBV6-3 and TRBJ2-2; no clear D gene. Germline V CDR1 and CDR2: MNHEY, SVGEGT. V lost 4 bases and J lost 4, with 13 bases in between. The CDR3 is 15 amino acids. For the CDR3, the DNA is TGTGCCAGCAGTTGGTACAGTCTGGGCACCGGGGAGCTGTTTTTT. It encodes CASSWYSLGTGELFF.

Many counts were recorded for this clonotype. The rearrangement joins TRBV5-1 to TRBJ1-5, with D perhaps TRBD1 (6 bases). This CDR3 region has 14 residues. V dropped 4 bases and J dropped 3 bases, with 11 bases sitting between them. Germline V gene data show CDR1 as SGHRS and CDR2 as YFSETQ. The CDR3 reads CASSQTGPNQPQHF. CDR3 sequence (DNA): TGCGCCAGCAGCCAGACAGGCCCCAATCAGCCCCAGCATTTT.

A few counts support this clonotype. This chain links TRBV29-1 with TRBJ2-2, with 7 positions matching TRBD2. CDR3 length: 14 residues. With 6 bases clipped from V and 7 bases from J, the junction kept 11 bases outside the gene matches. Per the germline V gene, CDR1 is SQVTM and CDR2 is ANQGSEA. DNA for the CDR3: TGCAGCGTGTCCGGGGAGGGCCCGTTCGGGGAGCTGTTTTTT. This codes for CSVSGEGPFGELFF.

This clonotype showed up just a few times. The chain recombines TRBV6-2 or TRBV6-3 with TRBJ2-1, with 7 bases identical to TRBD2. J gave up 9 bases and V 8 bases, and 13 bases lay outside the gene matches. This CDR3 has 14 amino acids. CDR1 is MNHEY and CDR2 is SVGEGT in the germline V gene. As DNA, the CDR3 is TGTGCCAGCCGAGGACTAGTTCGGGTCCGTGAGCAGTTCTTC. It encodes CASRGLVRVREQFF.

This clonotype was counted at least ten times. The gene calls are TRBV12-3 or TRBV12-4 and TRBJ2-1; D is possibly TRBD2 (6 bases). The CDR3 length is 14 residues. The ends were cut back, 2 bases at V and 6 bases at J, with 11 bases in the middle. DNA of the CDR3: TGTGCCAGCAGTTTATTGGCCGGGGGCAATGAGCAGTTCTTC. Protein sequence: CASSLLAGGNEQFF.